Shown below are 18 T cell receptor beta chains from a single sample sequenced in a study of T-cell memory formation after mild COVID-19. TCRdb independently ran MiXCR on the 5' RACE reads; one entry per CDR3 protein. The data show 550,000 to 650,000 distinct CDR3 sequences, 17% seen once. Sample: PBMCs or a T cell subset sorted from them (not recorded which). Receptors originate from an adult woman who had mild COVID-19 (a few samples of this study predate the infection). Cell type and time point are not known.

This clonotype has just a few counts. V is TRBV28 and J is TRBJ2-7, with TRBD2 as a possible D gene (5 bases). Germline CDR1 and CDR2: MDHEN and SYDVKM. V gave up 6 bases and J gave up 2 bases, with 14 bases separating them. The CDR3 consists of 14 residues. As DNA, the CDR3 is TGTGCCAGCAGCGATCCGAGGGTACCCTACGAGCAGTACTTC. The encoded protein is CASSDPRVPYEQYF.

There are a few counts of this clonotype. The chain recombines TRBV10-3 with TRBJ2-1; TRBD1 matches 10 bases. V trimming: 3 bases; J trimming: 9 bases; junction bases outside the gene matches: 14. Germline V lookup: CDR1 ENHRY, CDR2 SYGVKD. The CDR3 is 17 residues long. CDR3 nucleotide sequence: TGTGCCATCAGTGACACACCGGGACAGGGGTCCGAGTCTGAGCAGTTCTTC. It specifies CAISDTPGQGSESEQFF.

V gene TRBV5-6 combines with J gene TRBJ2-7, with TRBD1 matching 8 bases. The V gene end was trimmed by 5 bases and the J gene end by 1 base; junction bases not matched to a gene: 8. The length of the CDR3 is 15 residues. CDR1 SGHDT and CDR2 YYEEEE come from the germline V gene. CDR3 nucleotide sequence: TGTGCCAGCAGTAACCCGGACAGGGCATCCTACGAGCAGTACTTC. Translating gives CASSNPDRASYEQYF.

This clonotype was detected a few times. This sequence joins TRBV6-5 and TRBJ1-5; weak D call: TRBD1 (5 bases). Between the trimmed V and J ends, which lost 0 bases and 4 bases, there was a span of 10 bases. This CDR3 contains 15 residues. In germline, CDR1 is MNHEY, CDR2 SVGAGI. The CDR3 bases are TGTGCCAGCAGTTACTCCGGGGCAGGTAATCAGCCCCAGCATTTT. This encodes CASSYSGAGNQPQHF.

CDR3: CASSFRAKTGDTGELFF. CDR3 nucleotides: TGTGCCAGCAGCTTTAGGGCTAAGACAGGGGACACCGGGGAGCTGTTTTTT. This rearrangement joins TRBV7-3 to TRBJ2-2, with TRBD1 matching 8 bases. The V gene end was trimmed by 3 bases and the J gene end by 3 bases; junction bases not matched to a gene: 9. CDR3 length: 17 residues. Germline-derived CDR1 and CDR2 are SGHTA and FQGTGA.

This clonotype has a count of ten or more. V is TRBV4-2 and J is TRBJ2-1; 14 nucleotides agree with TRBD2. This CDR3 is 15 amino acids long. With V trimmed by 7 bases and J by 8 bases, 7 bases remained unmatched. Germline-derived CDR1 and CDR2 are LGHNA and YNFKEQ. CDR3 nucleotide sequence: TGTGCCAGCACCCCAGGGACTAGCGGGAGCTATGAGCAGTTCTTC. It codes for CASTPGTSGSYEQFF.

The chain has TRBV5-6 and TRBJ1-1; D unresolved. Germline assignment: CDR1 SGHDT and CDR2 YYEEEE. CDR3 length: 15 residues. Trimming took off 4 bases at V and 2 bases at J, with 15 bases between the two ends. In DNA form, the CDR3 reads TGTGCCAGCAGCCCCCGTCGACATACCAACACTGAAGCTTTCTTT. Translation gives CASSPRRHTNTEAFF.

Many counts were recorded for this clonotype. V is TRBV20-1 and J is TRBJ2-1, with D uncertain. CDR1 is DFQATT and CDR2 is SNEGSKA in the germline V gene (reference sequence). Deletions cut 2 bases from V and 5 bases from J, with 7 bases between. The CDR3 is 12 residues long. The CDR3 reads CSARRRNNEQFF. Here the CDR3 DNA reads TGCAGTGCTAGACGGCGGAACAATGAGCAGTTCTTC.

This clonotype was found a few times. The rearrangement links TRBV29-1 to TRBJ2-1; 15 nucleotides agree with TRBD2. Germline values: CDR1 SQVTM, CDR2 ANQGSEA. The CDR3 totals 12 residues. V shed 7 bases and J 12 bases; nucleotides not matched to a gene: 4. The CDR3: CSEGLAGGGQFF. The CDR3, as DNA: TGCAGCGAGGGACTAGCGGGGGGAGGGCAGTTCTTC.

This clonotype was found a few times. The rearrangement uses TRBV7-6 and TRBJ2-1; 9 positions agree with TRBD2. CDR3 size: 16 residues. The trim removed 1 base at V and 10 bases at J, leaving 11 bases unmatched. Germline V gene lookup returns CDR1 SGHVS and CDR2 FNYEAQ. The CDR3 DNA reads TGTGCCAGCAGCTTAGTAATAGCGGGAGCGGGGTTGGAGCAGTTCTTC. It yields the protein CASSLVIAGAGLEQFF.

The sample holds a few counts of this clonotype. V gene TRBV5-1 combines with J gene TRBJ2-1, with 8 bases lining up with TRBD2. The germline CDR1 and CDR2 sequences are SGHRS and YFSETQ. With 4 bases clipped from V and 8 bases from J, the junction kept 11 bases outside the gene matches. CDR3 length: 15 residues. The CDR3 sequence is CASSLGTSQIYEQFF. The CDR3 DNA reads as TGCGCCAGCAGCCTAGGGACTAGTCAGATTTATGAGCAGTTCTTC. The whole variable domain, filled in from reference TRBV5-1 and TRBJ2-1, reads KAGVTQTPRYLIKTRGQQVTLSCSPISGHRSVSWYQQTPGQGLQFLFEYFSETQRNKGNFPGRFSGRQFSNSRSEMNVSTLELGDSALYLCASSLGTSQIYEQFFGPGTRLTVL.

The chain couples TRBV10-3 to TRBJ1-5; D remains ambiguous. Germline V gene data show CDR1 as ENHRY and CDR2 as SYGVKD. V lost 3 bases and J 6 bases, leaving 15 bases between the germline ends. The CDR3 totals 15 residues. The chain's CDR3 is CAISDSGTAGQPQHF. The DNA of the CDR3 is TGTGCCATCAGTGATTCGGGAACAGCCGGTCAGCCCCAGCATTTT.

This clonotype showed up many times. The chain links TRBV7-9 to TRBJ2-2, with 10 bases fitting TRBD2. The CDR3 is made up of 17 amino acids. Losses at the gene ends were 2 bases for V and 2 bases for J; bases not matched to a gene: 5. The V gene's germline CDR1 is SEHNR and CDR2 FQNEAQ (reference sequence). The CDR3 bases are TGTGCCAGCAGCTTATGGACTAGCGGACTAAACACCGGGGAGCTGTTTTTT. Its protein product is CASSLWTSGLNTGELFF.

The CDR3 region is CASSSNRVQPYEQYF. CDR3 coding DNA: TGTGCCAGCAGCTCGAACAGGGTCCAACCCTACGAGCAGTACTTC. The gene calls are TRBV7-9 and TRBJ2-7, with D possibly matching TRBD1 (6 bases). The V and J ends lost 4 bases and 2 bases respectively, with 15 bases between them. Per the germline V gene, CDR1 is SEHNR and CDR2 is FQNEAQ (reference sequence). The CDR3 extends over 15 amino acids.

CDR3 nucleotide sequence: TGTGCCAGCAGCCGCACCGGGACAGCCTCATACGAGCAGTACTTC. It translates to CASSRTGTASYEQYF. The chain joins TRBV5-4 to TRBJ2-7, with TRBD1 matching 7 bases. V lost 4 bases, J lost 4 bases, and 11 bases stayed unmatched. The CDR3 spans 15 residues. Germline CDR1 is SGHNT and CDR2 is YYREEE (reference sequence).

With regard to this clonotype: A clone one base away is much larger, so this may be a read error. The CDR3 loop reads CASRISYEQYF. CDR3 bases: TGTGCCAGCAGGATCTCCTACGAGCAGTACTTC. This sequence joins TRBV5-5 and TRBJ2-7; D gene uncertain. CDR1 is SGHKS, CDR2 YYEKEE, per germline (reference sequence). The CDR3 is 11 residues long. V was cut by 5 bases and J by 0 bases, with 3 bases left in between.

This sequence joins TRBV20-1 and TRBJ2-3; 9 nucleotides line up with TRBD2. CDR3 length: 16 amino acids. CDR1 and CDR2 from the germline V gene are DFQATT and SNEGSKA (reference sequence). The ends lost 6 bases at V and 4 bases at J; junction bases unmatched: 14. The CDR3 DNA reads as TGCAGTGCCCAGAGGGCGCGGGGGGGCATCCCAGATACGCAGTATTTT. Translation: CSAQRARGGIPDTQYF.

This clonotype was detected a few times. The chain employs TRBV12-3 or TRBV12-4 and TRBJ2-2; the D gene is possibly TRBD1 (6 bases). Trimming cost V 6 bases and J 6 bases, with 17 bases left between them. The CDR3 runs to 15 residues. The CDR3 bases are TGTGCCAGCAGGCCACAGGGTTTATGGTCCGGGGAGCTGTTTTTT. Amino acids: CASRPQGLWSGELFF.